The next 2 T cell receptor beta chains were all read from a single sample in a study of regulatory T cells in long-lasting Graves disease. Time point noted: persistent/refractory GD, antithyroid drugs over 5 years with positive TRAb. The TCR library was made from RNA that had been extracted from PBMCs in TRIzol. Arm-PCR of CDR3 regions and iRepertoire HTBI primers were used to build TCR beta libraries. From the multiplex PCR reads, TCRdb called clonotypes with MiXCR, one entry per CDR3 protein. The sample shows around 400,000 distinct CDR3 sequences, around a quarter of them seen only once. The input for sequencing was peripheral blood mononuclear cells (PBMCs), taken when the disease was refractory, from a patient treated with antithyroid drugs. All receptors derive from a female donor with Graves disease.

This clonotype was counted many times. The V gene is TRBV2, the J gene TRBJ2-7; D is unclear. The CDR3 runs 14 residues. Germline V gene lookup returns CDR1 SNHLY and CDR2 FYNNEI. Trimming cost V 8 bases and J 0 bases, with 14 bases left between them. The DNA of the CDR3 is TGTGCCAGCGATACGAAGAAAAACTCCTACGAGCAGTACTTC. This translates into CASDTKKNSYEQYF.

This clonotype was recorded many times. V usage is TRBV28 and J usage is TRBJ2-1, with TRBD2 identical over 11 bases. Germline V lookup: CDR1 MDHEN, CDR2 SYDVKM. This CDR3 has 21 residues. V was clipped by 3 bases and J by 0 bases; unmatched bases: 16. The CDR3 DNA follows: TGTGCCAGCAGTTTTGTGATGGAACTAGCGGGAGACGGCAGCTCCTACAATGAGCAGTTCTTC. Translated, it gives CASSFVMELAGDGSSYNEQFF.